The clone carrying this TCR beta chain was observed many times. Per the authors' pipeline: From reference gene primer amplification, estimates of nucleated cell counts were derived. The method was immunoSEQ multiplex PCR; TCRdb's version includes in-frame clones alone and lacks a portion of them. That table gives V, J and clone size, and the DNA gave D and trimming. The profile shows some 300,000 clones, around four fifths of them singletons. V shed 5 bases and J shed 5 bases, with 18 bases lying between them. Germline V lookup: CDR1 MDHEN, CDR2 SYDVKM. The length of the CDR3 is 15 residues. The record originates from a study of blood T cell repertoires in COVID-19.

Sequences were obtained from peripheral blood. The origin of this receptor is a woman in her fifties or sixties with active or convalescent COVID-19. This sequence joins TRBV28 and TRBJ1-1; perhaps TRBD1 as D (5 bases). Here the CDR3 reads CASSAWGGSLTEAFF. CDR3 sequence (DNA): TGTGCCAGCAGTGCCTGGGGGGGGTCTTTGACTGAAGCTTTCTTT.